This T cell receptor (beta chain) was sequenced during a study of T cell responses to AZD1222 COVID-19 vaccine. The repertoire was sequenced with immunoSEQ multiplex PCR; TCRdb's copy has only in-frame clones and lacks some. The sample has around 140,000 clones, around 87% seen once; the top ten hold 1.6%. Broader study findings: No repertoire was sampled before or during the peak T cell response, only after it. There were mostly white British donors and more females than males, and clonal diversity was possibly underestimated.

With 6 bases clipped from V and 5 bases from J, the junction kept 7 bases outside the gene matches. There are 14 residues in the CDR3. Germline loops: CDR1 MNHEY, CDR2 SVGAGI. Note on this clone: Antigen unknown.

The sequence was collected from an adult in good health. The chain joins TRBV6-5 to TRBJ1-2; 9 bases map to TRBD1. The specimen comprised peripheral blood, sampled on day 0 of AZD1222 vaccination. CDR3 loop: CASRGQGKGYGYTF. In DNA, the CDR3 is TGTGCCAGCAGAGGACAGGGGAAGGGTTATGGCTACACCTTC.